Listed below are T cell receptor beta chains from one sample, sequenced in a study of blood T cell repertoires in COVID-19. Repertoires were generated with immunoSEQ multiplex PCR, while TCRdb's copy carries only in-frame clones and drops some. The profile shows more than 200,000 clones, roughly 80% of them singletons. Sequenced: peripheral blood. These receptors originate from a woman older than 75 with acute or convalescent COVID-19. Each CDR3 is given with its conserved first and last residue. D genes are given only for firm matches. The listing skips clone size in some rows; elsewhere it reads once, few, many or a size class.

d_gene	abundance	v_gene	j_gene	CDR3nt	CDR3aa
NA	NA	TRBV4-2	TRBJ2-1	TGTGCCAGCAGCCAAGACAATGCAGGGGGGTACAATGAGCAGTTCTTC	CASSQDNAGGYNEQFF
NA	NA	TRBV19	TRBJ1-5	TGTGCCAGTCTAACAGTTCCCTATAGCAATCAGCCCCAGCATTTT	CASLTVPYSNQPQHF
NA	NA	TRBV5-6	TRBJ2-3	TGTGCCAGCAGCTTGGGCGTAGATACGCAGTATTTT	CASSLGVDTQYF
NA	NA	TRBV3-1/TRBV3-2	TRBJ1-6	TGTGCCAGCAGCCCCGGACAGTACTCTCCCCTCCACTTT	CASSPGQYSPLHF
NA	NA	TRBV12-3/TRBV12-4	TRBJ1-5	TGTGCCAGCAGTTTAACTGATCAGCCCCAGCATTTT	CASSLTDQPQHF
NA	few	TRBV5-1	TRBJ2-4	TGCGCCAGCAGCCCTACTACGGCCAAAAACATTCAGTACTTC	CASSPTTAKNIQYF
NA	NA	TRBV5-1	TRBJ2-7	TGCGCCAGCAGCTTGAACGGTAACTACGAGCAGTACTTC	CASSLNGNYEQYF
NA	NA	TRBV6-5	TRBJ2-2	TGTGCCAGCATCCCGGGATTGAACACCGGGGAGCTGTTTTTT	CASIPGLNTGELFF
NA	NA	TRBV3-1/TRBV3-2	TRBJ1-2	TGTGCCAGCAGCCAAGCCCAGGCCCCCATCTATGGCTACACCTTC	CASSQAQAPIYGYTF
TRBD1	NA	TRBV10-3	TRBJ2-7	TGTGCCACCCTCTTCGGGACAGGGGGCCCGGTCGGTTCCTACGAGCAGTACTTC	CATLFGTGGPVGSYEQYF
NA	once	TRBV5-6	TRBJ2-5	TGTGCCAGCAGCCTACGGACTACACGAGGAGTGACCCAGTACTTC	CASSLRTTRGVTQYF
NA	NA	TRBV5-1	TRBJ2-2	TGCGCCAGCAGCTTGACTTCGGGTTCCGGGGAGCTGTTTTTT	CASSLTSGSGELFF
TRBD1	NA	TRBV15	TRBJ2-7	TGTGCCACCAGACACGGGACAGGGCCCTACGAGCAGTACTTC	CATRHGTGPYEQYF
TRBD1	NA	TRBV2	TRBJ1-4	TGTGCCAGCAGTGACCGGGACAGGGGTATTGCAACTAATGAAAAACTGTTTTTT	CASSDRDRGIATNEKLFF
NA	once	TRBV5-1	TRBJ2-3	TGCGCCAGCAGCCATCAATCCACAGATACGCAGTATTTT	CASSHQSTDTQYF
NA	once	TRBV27	TRBJ2-7	TGTGCCAGCAGCCTCACGGGCGGGCCCTCCTACGAGCAGTACTTC	CASSLTGGPSYEQYF
NA	NA	TRBV10-3	TRBJ1-2	TGTGCCACGTTGGGACTTAACTATGGCTACACCTTC	CATLGLNYGYTF
TRBD1	NA	TRBV2	TRBJ1-1	TGTGCCAGCAGTGAAGGGACACAGGGGTTCACCGAAGCTTTCTTT	CASSEGTQGFTEAFF
NA	NA	TRBV6-4	TRBJ1-5	TGTGCCAGCAGTGGAAGAGAAAACCCCCATCAGCCCCAGCATTTT	CASSGRENPHQPQHF
TRBD1	NA	TRBV2	TRBJ2-2	TGTGCCAGCAGTGGGGACAGACCCAATACCGGGGAGCTGTTTTTT	CASSGDRPNTGELFF
NA	NA	TRBV19	TRBJ1-2	TGTGCCAGTAGCTCCCGGGGCTCTGGAGGGTCTAACTATGGCTACACCTTC	CASSSRGSGGSNYGYTF
NA	NA	TRBV21-1	TRBJ1-6	TGTGCCAGCAGCCCAAATGGGTTCAGGGGACAGAGCTCCTATAATTCACCCCTCCACTTT	CASSPNGFRGQSSYNSPLHF
TRBD2	NA	TRBV3-1/TRBV3-2	TRBJ2-1	TGTGCCAGCAGCCAAGAACTAGCGGGATACAATGAGCAGTTCTTC	CASSQELAGYNEQFF
TRBD1	NA	TRBV29-1	TRBJ1-2	TGCAGCGCTACTCCCCGGGACAGGTCGCGCTATGGCTACACCTTC	CSATPRDRSRYGYTF
NA	NA	TRBV5-4	TRBJ2-5	TGTGCCAGCAGCTTCGGTGCCTCCCAAGAGACCCAGTACTTC	CASSFGASQETQYF
NA	NA	TRBV5-5	TRBJ1-1	TGTGCCAGCAGCTCCGGCGGGGGGAACACTGAAGCTTTCTTT	CASSSGGGNTEAFF
NA	NA	TRBV7-8	TRBJ2-3	TGTGCCAGCAGCCCACCCCTGAGGATAAGGGGGGGAGATACGCAGTATTTT	CASSPPLRIRGGDTQYF
NA	few	TRBV4-2	TRBJ1-5	TGTGCCAGCAGCCAAGATTATCCGCCTGACTATTGGCCCCAGCATTTT	CASSQDYPPDYWPQHF
TRBD2	NA	TRBV6-1	TRBJ2-1	TGTGCCAGCAGTGAAGCAGGGACTAGTTTACCTAGGTCCTACAATGAGCAGTTCTTC	CASSEAGTSLPRSYNEQFF
NA	NA	TRBV4-1	TRBJ2-3	TGCGCCAGCAGCCAAGCGGTAGATACGCAGTATTTT	CASSQAVDTQYF
TRBD2	NA	TRBV4-2	TRBJ2-3	TGTGCCAGCAGCCAAGCCACTAGCGGGAGCACAGATACGCAGTATTTT	CASSQATSGSTDTQYF
NA	NA	TRBV28	TRBJ2-7	TGTGCCAGCAGTACGCGGGTAGGCGAGCAGTACTTC	CASSTRVGEQYF
NA	few	TRBV27	TRBJ2-6	TGTGCCAGCAGTTTAAATTCTGTGGGAACAGGGGAGGCTGGGGCCAACGTCCTGACTTTC	CASSLNSVGTGEAGANVLTF
TRBD2	NA	TRBV5-1	TRBJ2-7	TGCGCCAGCAGCTTCTGGGGGGGACTAGCGGGAACCTACGAGCAGTACTTC	CASSFWGGLAGTYEQYF
NA	few	TRBV4-1	TRBJ2-3	TGCGCCAGCAGCCAGCTCAAGCGAACTAGCACAGATACGCAGTATTTT	CASSQLKRTSTDTQYF
TRBD1	NA	TRBV3-1/TRBV3-2	TRBJ1-3	TGTGCCAGCAGCCCAGGGACAGGACTCTACACCATATATTTT	CASSPGTGLYTIYF
TRBD1	NA	TRBV4-2	TRBJ1-1	TGTGCCAGCAGCCAGGACCGGACAGGGAGGACTGAAGCTTTCTTT	CASSQDRTGRTEAFF
NA	NA	TRBV6-5	TRBJ1-4	TGTGCCAGCGCTCAGGGTAGCACTAATGAAAAACTGTTTTTT	CASAQGSTNEKLFF
TRBD1	NA	TRBV2	TRBJ2-7	TGTGCCAGCAGTCGCCCTCCGTCGACAGGGTTCTACGAGCAGTACTTC	CASSRPPSTGFYEQYF
NA	few	TRBV2	TRBJ2-7	TGTGCCAGCAGTTTAGTACTACCACCCCAGGGGGAGCAGTACTTC	CASSLVLPPQGEQYF
NA	NA	TRBV5-4	TRBJ2-1	TGTGCCAGCAGCCCAGGGTTCTATGAGCAGTTCTTC	CASSPGFYEQFF
NA	NA	TRBV30	TRBJ1-5	TGTGCCTGGAGTAAGCAGGCTCTGGGAGGCAATCAGCCCCAGCATTTT	CAWSKQALGGNQPQHF
NA	few	TRBV6-5	TRBJ1-4	TGTGCCAGCAGCACGACAGGTGCAACTAATGAAAAACTGTTTTTT	CASSTTGATNEKLFF
NA	NA	TRBV7-6	TRBJ2-1	TGTGCCAGCAGCTTAGCCGGAGAGTATGAGCAGTTCTTC	CASSLAGEYEQFF
TRBD1	NA	TRBV25-1	TRBJ1-2	TGTGCCAGCAGTGAAAGGGGACAGGGGGCCCTCTATGGCTACACCTTC	CASSERGQGALYGYTF
NA	NA	TRBV21-1	TRBJ1-6	TGTGCCAGCAGCAAAAAAGGCTCCGCGGGTGACGAATCACCCCTCCACTTT	CASSKKGSAGDESPLHF
TRBD1	once	TRBV2	TRBJ1-5	TGTGCCAGCAGGGTGGACAGGGGAGATCAGCCCCAGCATTTT	CASRVDRGDQPQHF
NA	once	TRBV28	TRBJ2-1	TGTGCCAGCAGTGAGGGACTGTCTATAGCCTATGAGCAGTTCTTC	CASSEGLSIAYEQFF
NA	few	TRBV30	TRBJ1-5	TGTGCCTGGAGTGTGGCGGGCAATCAGCCCCAGCATTTT	CAWSVAGNQPQHF
TRBD2	once	TRBV19	TRBJ2-1	TGTGCCAGTAGTCCGCAGCGGGAGGGCTACAATGAGCAGTTCTTC	CASSPQREGYNEQFF
TRBD1	NA	TRBV18	TRBJ1-5	TGTGCCAGCTCCCTCAATACCCCGGGACAGGGGGTGGATCCCCAGCATTTT	CASSLNTPGQGVDPQHF
TRBD2	few	TRBV19	TRBJ2-1	TGTGCCAGTAAACTACACCGGGGGGGGTCCGATGAGCAGTTCTTC	CASKLHRGGSDEQFF
TRBD1	few	TRBV10-2	TRBJ1-3	TGCGCCAGCAGTGAGTCCTGGGACAGGGCCGGAAACACCATATATTTT	CASSESWDRAGNTIYF
NA	NA	TRBV27	TRBJ2-1	TGTGCCAGCAGTTTCTTTAGCGCGGGGAATGAGCAGTTCTTC	CASSFFSAGNEQFF
NA	NA	TRBV7-9	TRBJ1-3	TGTGCCAGCAGCTTAGCGGCCAGGGCTGGAAACACCATATATTTT	CASSLAARAGNTIYF
TRBD2	NA	TRBV7-2	TRBJ2-7	TGTGCCAGCAGCCTGGGGCGGGGGAACTCCTACGAGCAGTACTTC	CASSLGRGNSYEQYF
NA	NA	TRBV21-1	TRBJ1-1	TGTGCCAGCAGCAAAGGGGGACACAAGAACACTGAAGCTTTCTTT	CASSKGGHKNTEAFF
NA	NA	TRBV25-1	TRBJ1-2	TGTGCCAGCAGCGAAAACTTACTGACTAGTGGCTACACCTTC	CASSENLLTSGYTF
NA	NA	TRBV5-1	TRBJ1-2	TGCGCCAGCAGCTTGTTCCAGGGGAGGGATGGCTACACCTTC	CASSLFQGRDGYTF
NA	NA	TRBV5-8	TRBJ1-4	TGTGCCAGCCTACGGCGGAGCTCTAATGAAAAACTGTTTTTT	CASLRRSSNEKLFF